Described below is a single T cell receptor (beta chain) sequence and its context. Libraries were prepared by immunoSEQ multiplex PCR; TCRdb keeps only in-frame clonotypes and omits some of them. The sample lists roughly 250,000 clones, 80% to 90% seen once, with around 2% in the top ten. The source of the sample is a study of blood T cell repertoires in COVID-19. Study as a whole: Acute and convalescent COVID-19 specimens originated in the United States, Italy and Spain.

The CDR3 has 14 residues. The junction had 7 bases not matched to a gene; V was cut back by 5 bases and J by 5 bases. The germline CDR1 and CDR2 sequences are KGHDR and SFDVKD. Cohorts were determined from participant-reported clinical history. Recovered participants had two consecutive negative NP/OP PCR tests, healthcare professional clearance, or symptom resolution. This sequence joins TRBV24-1 and TRBJ2-7; 8 nucleotides match TRBD1. This receptor was taken from a woman in her late teens or twenties who had recovered from COVID-19. Sequencing input: PBMCs or T cells enriched from blood (not recorded which). CDR3 sequence reads: CATSGGQGVHEQYF. CDR3 DNA sequence: TGTGCCACCAGTGGAGGACAGGGAGTCCACGAGCAGTACTTC.